Below are 30 T cell receptor beta chains sequenced from a single sample in a study of shared clonotypes between healthy human individuals. Clones were sequenced by immunoSEQ multiplex PCR, and TCRdb holds only the in-frame ones, with some missing. This table has about 600,000 clones, almost 97% appearing once. Sequencing was carried out using naive CD4+ T cells sorted from blood. Subset in this sample: CD45RA+ positively selected. These receptors were collected from a young woman in good health.

The J gene is TRBJ2-2, the V gene TRBV4-1; D gene ambiguous. Trimming removed 0 bases at V and 4 bases at J, with 15 bases between. Germline V gene lookup returns CDR1 MGHRA and CDR2 YSYEKL. The CDR3 runs 17 residues. This CDR3 reads CASSQEGRPSFTGELFF. The DNA for the CDR3 is TGCGCCAGCAGCCAAGAGGGTCGACCGAGTTTCACCGGGGAGCTGTTTTTT.

The rearrangement joins TRBV28 to TRBJ1-2; D perhaps matches TRBD1 (6 bases). With 5 bases removed from V and 10 bases from J, the gap between germline ends came to 20 bases. The CDR3 covers 14 residues. Germline loops: CDR1 MDHEN, CDR2 SYDVKM. The CDR3 reads CASSPPDGTMAYTF. In nucleotides, the CDR3 is TGTGCCAGCAGTCCCCCCGACGGGACAATGGCCTACACCTTC.

The gene calls are TRBV7-3 and TRBJ1-1, with no clear D. Trimming removed 6 bases from V and 4 bases from J, with 12 bases in between. The CDR3 runs to 13 residues. The germline gives CDR1 SGHTA, CDR2 FQGTGA. Written as DNA, the CDR3 is TGTGCCAGCAGTGAAAGGTTGGGCACTGAAGCTTTCTTT. It encodes CASSERLGTEAFF.

The chain joins TRBV28 to TRBJ2-1, with TRBD2 matching over 8 bases. In germline, CDR1 is MDHEN, CDR2 SYDVKM. After removal of 5 bases from V and 7 bases from J, the junction contained 10 bases not matched to a gene. The CDR3 totals 15 residues. The CDR3, as DNA: TGTGCCAGCAGTGTACCGGGACTAGAGCTTAATGAGCAGTTCTTC. This sequence encodes CASSVPGLELNEQFF.

The chain joins TRBV19 to TRBJ2-1; D is unresolved. The CDR3 runs to 16 residues. Trimming cost V 5 bases and J 3 bases, with 17 bases left between them. Germline V gives CDR1 LNHDA, CDR2 SQIVND (reference sequence). CDR3 nucleotides: TGTGCCAGTAGTGTAAAGGGCACTTCCATCTACAATGAGCAGTTCTTC. It yields the protein CASSVKGTSIYNEQFF. Full variable domain (missing parts from reference TRBV19 and TRBJ2-1): DGGITQSPKYLFRKEGQNVTLSCEQNLNHDAMYWYRQDPGQGLRLIYYSQIVNDFQKGDIAEGYSVSREKKESFPLTVTSAQKNPTAFYLCASSVKGTSIYNEQFFGPGTRLTVL.

The CDR3 region has the DNA TGTGCCAGCTCACCACCCAGTCGCGGGGACGGCTATGGCTACACCTTC. This sequence encodes CASSPPSRGDGYGYTF. The rearrangement uses TRBV18 and TRBJ1-2; perhaps TRBD1 as D (5 bases). CDR3 length: 16 residues. V dropped 0 bases and J dropped 4 bases, with 15 bases sitting between them. Germline lookup yields CDR1 KGHSH and CDR2 LQKENI.

The V gene is TRBV25-1, the J gene TRBJ1-4, with D unresolved. V was cut by 2 bases and J by 4 bases, with 14 bases left in between. This CDR3 region has 16 residues. In germline, CDR1 is MGHDK, CDR2 SYGVNS. Here the CDR3 reads CASSELDRTDNEKLFF. Written as DNA, the CDR3 is TGTGCCAGCAGTGAACTGGACCGCACTGATAATGAAAAACTGTTTTTT.

In nucleotides, the CDR3 is TGTGCCAGCACTTGGGCGGGGGGCCTATCCAATGAGCAGTTCTTC. Protein: CASTWAGGLSNEQFF. J is TRBJ2-1 and V is TRBV6-5; 8 bases are a match to TRBD2. The CDR3 sequence is 15 residues long. V shed 7 bases and J 6 bases; nucleotides not matched to a gene: 11. Germline-derived CDR1 and CDR2 are MNHEY and SVGAGI.

The J gene is TRBJ2-7, the V gene TRBV19; the D gene is possibly TRBD1 (6 bases). Trimming left V 2 bases short and J 5 bases short, with 10 bases between. This CDR3 region has 13 residues. Per germline, CDR1 LNHDA and CDR2 SQIVND (reference sequence). CDR3 amino acids: CASSINRDNEQYF. The DNA for the CDR3 is TGTGCCAGTAGTATAAACCGGGACAACGAGCAGTACTTC. The variable domain in full, completed from reference TRBV19 and TRBJ2-7, reads DGGITQSPKYLFRKEGQNVTLSCEQNLNHDAMYWYRQDPGQGLRLIYYSQIVNDFQKGDIAEGYSVSREKKESFPLTVTSAQKNPTAFYLCASSINRDNEQYFGPGTRLTVT.

Comments on this clone: This specimen includes other DNA sequences encoding the same CDR3. This rearrangement joins TRBV2 to TRBJ1-5, with a possible D match to TRBD1 (5 bases). Germline V gene data show CDR1 as SNHLY and CDR2 as FYNNEI. The CDR3 spans 14 residues. Trimming removed 2 bases at V and 2 bases at J, with 7 bases between. DNA of the CDR3: TGTGCCAGCAGTGAAAGGGGAGGCAATCAGCCCCAGCATTTT. It encodes CASSERGGNQPQHF.

The rearrangement joins TRBV30 to TRBJ2-1; D ambiguous. CDR1 is GTSNPN, CDR2 SVGIG, per germline (reference sequence). V was cut by 2 bases and J by 11 bases, with 22 bases left in between. The CDR3 is 15 amino acids. Written as DNA, the CDR3 is TGTGCCTGGAGTACCGGTAACTTGGGGAACCGGAAGCAGTTCTTC. Protein product: CAWSTGNLGNRKQFF.

V is TRBV28 and J is TRBJ2-3; D is uncertain. This CDR3 comprises 13 residues. V was trimmed by 6 bases and J by 5 bases, leaving 12 bases between them. Germline V lookup: CDR1 MDHEN, CDR2 SYDVKM. CDR3 sequence reads: CASRRLAEDTQYF. DNA of the CDR3: TGTGCCAGCAGAAGGTTGGCGGAAGATACGCAGTATTTT.

Details on this clone: Additional DNA sequences in this sample encode the identical CDR3. V is TRBV5-1 and J is TRBJ1-3; D not certain. Looked up from germline, CDR1 is SGHRS and CDR2 is YFSETQ. This CDR3 spans 13 amino acids. Trimming shortened V by 4 bases and J by 2 bases, and 7 bases separated the two germline ends. The CDR3 DNA reads as TGCGCCAGCAGCCCGTCGCCTGGAAACACCATATATTTT. Translated, it gives CASSPSPGNTIYF. Together with reference TRBV5-1 and TRBJ1-3, the CDR3 gives the full variable domain: KAGVTQTPRYLIKTRGQQVTLSCSPISGHRSVSWYQQTPGQGLQFLFEYFSETQRNKGNFPGRFSGRQFSNSRSEMNVSTLELGDSALYLCASSPSPGNTIYFGEGSWLTVV.

The V call is TRBV30, the J call TRBJ1-2; TRBD1 aligns across 8 bases. Germline V CDR1 and CDR2: GTSNPN, SVGIG (reference sequence). V lost 0 bases to trimming and J lost 5 bases; unmatched junction nucleotides: 11. This CDR3 region has 16 residues. CDR3 in DNA: TGTGCCTGGAGTGTACGGCAGGGGGCCCTTGGGTATGGCTACACCTTC. Its protein is CAWSVRQGALGYGYTF. The variable domain in full, with the rest retrieved from reference TRBV30 and TRBJ1-2, is SQTIHQWPATLVQPVGSPLSLECTVEGTSNPNLYWYRQAAGRGLQLLFYSVGIGQISSEVPQNLSASRPQDRQFILSSKKLLLSDSGFYLCAWSVRQGALGYGYTFGSGTRLTVV.

The chain has TRBV27 and TRBJ1-1; D remains ambiguous. The CDR3 totals 17 residues. Trimming left V 5 bases short and J 1 base short, with 20 bases between. The germline CDR1 and CDR2 sequences are MNHEY and SMNVEV (reference sequence). CDR3 region: CASSQKIRDTANTEAFF. CDR3 nucleotides: TGTGCCAGCAGTCAGAAAATCCGAGACACCGCGAACACTGAAGCTTTCTTT.

The rearrangement links TRBV7-9 to TRBJ1-2; no clear D gene. From germline, CDR1 is SEHNR and CDR2 FQNEAQ (reference sequence). The CDR3 spans 15 residues. Trimming pared 5 bases from V and 7 bases from J, leaving 20 bases between. CDR3 protein: CASSPPNWEISGYTF. The CDR3 coding sequence is TGTGCCAGCAGCCCTCCCAACTGGGAGATCAGTGGCTACACCTTC.

The CDR3 region is CASSQEWGRKTQYF. Here the CDR3 DNA reads TGTGCCAGCAGCCAAGAGTGGGGGAGGAAGACCCAGTACTTC. This chain connects TRBV14 to TRBJ2-5; D may be TRBD2 (6 bases). The CDR3 is 14 amino acids. The V end lost 0 bases, the J end lost 6 bases, and 11 bases lay between the germline ends. Looked up from germline, CDR1 is SGHDN and CDR2 is FVKESK.

The chain combines TRBV2 with TRBJ2-5, with TRBD2 matching 9 bases. Germline V gene sequence: CDR1 SNHLY, CDR2 FYNNEI. CDR3 size: 14 residues. V shed 1 base and J 5 bases; nucleotides not matched to a gene: 2. The CDR3 sequence is CASSEVAGGETQYF. The CDR3 DNA is TGTGCCAGCAGTGAAGTGGCGGGGGGGGAGACCCAGTACTTC.

V usage is TRBV7-2 and J usage is TRBJ2-2, with D unresolved. The CDR3 spans 14 residues. Trimming removed 5 bases at V and 1 base at J, with 8 bases between. The germline gives CDR1 SGHTA, CDR2 FQGNSA. CDR3 nucleotide sequence: TGTGCCAGCAGCGCACGACAGAACACCGGGGAGCTGTTTTTT. Amino acids: CASSARQNTGELFF.

This clone was detected once. The same CDR3 can be traced to other DNA sequences in this sample. J is TRBJ1-5 and V is TRBV28, with D maybe TRBD1 (6 bases). This CDR3 region has 13 residues. V gave up 6 bases and J gave up 0 bases, with 6 bases separating them. From germline, CDR1 is MDHEN and CDR2 SYDVKM. The CDR3, as DNA: TGTGCCAGCAGACAGGGTAGCAATCAGCCCCAGCATTTT. Its translation is CASRQGSNQPQHF.

V usage is TRBV7-9 and J usage is TRBJ2-3; maybe TRBD1 (6 bases). The V gene's germline CDR1 is SEHNR and CDR2 FQNEAQ (reference sequence). The V and J ends lost 5 bases and 6 bases respectively, with 21 bases between them. The CDR3 spans 16 residues. Here the CDR3 DNA reads TGTGCCAGCAGCACAACTCAGGGGAAAAAGCCTGATACGCAGTATTTT. Its translation is CASSTTQGKKPDTQYF.

V usage is TRBV10-1 and J usage is TRBJ2-1; D is perhaps TRBD1 (5 bases). The germline gives CDR1 WNHNN, CDR2 SYGVQD (reference sequence). Trimming took 0 bases from V and 7 from J, leaving 10 bases between them. This CDR3 is 14 amino acids long. The CDR3 protein is CASSESAGYNEQFF. As DNA, the CDR3 is TGCGCCAGCAGTGAGTCGGCAGGGTATAATGAGCAGTTCTTC.

The genes are TRBV28 and TRBJ1-5; D unclear. The CDR3 length is 15 residues. Per germline, CDR1 MDHEN and CDR2 SYDVKM. The germline V and J ends were trimmed by 5 bases and 0 bases, with 11 bases remaining between them. The CDR3 coding sequence is TGTGCCAGCAGTCCCAACTGGGGTAGCAATCAGCCCCAGCATTTT. As protein: CASSPNWGSNQPQHF.

The genes are TRBV5-1 and TRBJ2-5, with 7 bases lining up with TRBD2. The J call may be mistaken, given a closer DNA end match to TRBJ2-7. Per the germline V gene, CDR1 is SGHRS and CDR2 is YFSETQ. The CDR3 is 14 amino acids. The CDR3 here is CASSLVAGSYEQYF. DNA for the CDR3: TGCGCCAGCAGCTTGGTAGCGGGCTCCTACGAGCAGTACTTC.

The rearrangement joins TRBV5-1 to TRBJ1-1; possibly TRBD1 for D (6 bases). Germline V lookup: CDR1 SGHRS, CDR2 YFSETQ. The V end was cut by 2 bases, the J end by 5 bases, with 25 bases between. CDR3 size: 18 residues. CDR3 in amino acids: CASSFWLPGVGPRTEAFF. The CDR3 nucleotides are TGCGCCAGCAGCTTTTGGCTACCAGGGGTAGGTCCGAGAACTGAAGCTTTCTTT.

The chain has TRBV4-1 and TRBJ1-5, with 9 bases identical to TRBD1. After removal of 1 base from V and 6 bases from J, the junction contained 4 bases not matched to a gene. CDR3 length: 15 residues. Germline values: CDR1 MGHRA, CDR2 YSYEKL. The CDR3 reads CASSQVGQGTQPQHF. In nucleotides, the CDR3 is TGCGCCAGCAGCCAAGTCGGACAGGGGACTCAGCCCCAGCATTTT.

The chain combines TRBV27 with TRBJ2-1; no clear D. This CDR3 has 14 amino acids. Trimming cost V 6 bases and J 4 bases, with 13 bases left between them. Per the germline V gene, CDR1 is MNHEY and CDR2 is SMNVEV (reference sequence). DNA for the CDR3: TGTGCCAGCAGCCCCGGTGGCCTGTACAATGAGCAGTTCTTC. This codes for CASSPGGLYNEQFF.

The rearrangement links TRBV11-3 to TRBJ1-3; maybe TRBD1 (5 bases). CDR3 length: 16 residues. Trimming pared 5 bases from V and 2 bases from J, leaving 16 bases between. Germline CDR1 and CDR2: SGHNT and YENEEA. This chain's CDR3 is CASSPDEGPTGNTIYF. The CDR3 region has the DNA TGTGCCAGCAGCCCAGACGAGGGGCCGACTGGAAACACCATATATTTT.

The chain combines TRBV7-2 with TRBJ2-5; D tentatively reads TRBD1 or TRBD2 (6 bases each). V lost 3 bases to trimming and J lost 2 bases, with 16 bases between them. The CDR3 runs 16 residues. CDR1 SGHTA and CDR2 FQGNSA come from the germline V gene. For the CDR3, the DNA is TGTGCCAGCAGCTTGGGGGGCCCCGGGACGCAAGAGACCCAGTACTTC. Residues: CASSLGGPGTQETQYF.

This chain joins TRBV7-3 and TRBJ2-3, with 9 bases identical to TRBD1. The length of the CDR3 is 18 residues. V lost 3 bases and J lost 0; bases outside the gene matches: 10. Germline loops: CDR1 SGHTA, CDR2 FQGTGA. CDR3 nucleotides: TGTGCCAGCAGCTTGGGACAGGGAATCCCCTTTAGCACAGATACGCAGTATTTT. Protein: CASSLGQGIPFSTDTQYF.